These 27 T cell receptor beta chains came from one sample sequenced in a study of blood T cell repertoires in COVID-19 (TCRdb year 2020). Receptors were amplified or captured by the immunoSEQ multiplex PCR assay. TCRdb carries this immuneACCESS record with in-frame sequences only. Its versions omit some clonotypes, under half of them owing to an unresolved V gene in the studies checked, with the rest unexplained. The sample table holds under 80,000 clones, of which approximately 86% were seen once. The top ten constitute less than 6.5% of the sample. The sequencing input was peripheral blood. These receptors were obtained from a man aged 65 to 85 with acute or convalescent COVID-19.

The chain uses TRBV5-1 and TRBJ2-2, with a possible D match to TRBD1 (6 bases). Trimming cost V 3 bases and J 3 bases, with 15 bases left between them. Per the germline V gene, CDR1 is SGHRS and CDR2 is YFSETQ. CDR3 length: 16 residues. CDR3 in DNA: TGCGCCAGCAGCTCACCGGCAGGGGCGTACACCGGGGAGCTGTTTTTT. Its protein is CASSSPAGAYTGELFF.

The sample holds a few counts of this clone. This chain links TRBV10-2 with TRBJ2-2; 14 nucleotides line up with TRBD2. V gave up 6 bases and J gave up 3 bases; unmatched junction bases: 0. The CDR3 length is 15 residues. CDR1 and CDR2 (germline): WSHSY, SAAADI. CDR3 coding DNA: TGCGCCAGCAGGGGACTAGCGGGGGACACCGGGGAGCTGTTTTTT. Encoded protein: CASRGLAGDTGELFF.

This chain connects TRBV5-1 to TRBJ1-1, with D unclear. V shed 0 bases and J shed 0 bases, with 9 bases lying between them. Germline V gene sequence: CDR1 SGHRS, CDR2 YFSETQ. There are 15 residues in the CDR3. The CDR3 spells CASSLVPGLNTEAFF. DNA of the CDR3: TGCGCCAGCAGCTTGGTTCCGGGGTTGAACACTGAAGCTTTCTTT.

This rearrangement joins TRBV9 to TRBJ2-7, with a tentative D call TRBD2 (7 bases). Germline CDR1 is SGDLS and CDR2 is YYNGEE. The CDR3 has 16 residues. Trimming left V 3 bases short and J 2 bases short, with 18 bases between. The CDR3 nucleotides read TGTGCCAGCAGCGAGGGGGGGGGCAGGACCCCCTACGAGCAGTACTTC. Encoded protein: CASSEGGGRTPYEQYF.

This clone has only a few counts. The J gene is TRBJ1-1, the V gene TRBV2; maybe TRBD1 (5 bases). The V end lost 3 bases, the J end lost 6 bases, and 14 bases lay between the germline ends. CDR1 is SNHLY, CDR2 FYNNEI, per germline. The CDR3 totals 14 residues. The CDR3 region is CASSEGRARSEAFF. DNA for the CDR3: TGTGCCAGCAGTGAGGGCAGGGCGCGTTCTGAAGCTTTCTTT.

In this sample, this clone turned up once. The chain employs TRBV6-2 or TRBV6-3 and TRBJ2-2; D perhaps matches TRBD2 (5 bases). The ends were cut back, 2 bases at V and 7 bases at J, with 8 bases in the middle. CDR1 MNHEY and CDR2 SVGEGT come from the germline V gene. This CDR3 spans 13 amino acids. CDR3 in amino acids: CASSYRRDGELFF. The DNA of the CDR3 is TGTGCCAGCAGTTACAGACGGGACGGGGAGCTGTTTTTT.

The V gene is TRBV11-3, the J gene TRBJ2-2, with 8 bases lining up with TRBD2. After removal of 5 bases from V and 6 bases from J, the junction contained 11 bases not matched to a gene. CDR3 length: 16 amino acids. Germline assignment: CDR1 SGHNT and CDR2 YENEEA. CDR3 sequence (DNA): TGTGCCAGCAGCCAAACCCCGGCGGGGGGAGCCGGGGAGCTGTTTTTT. It specifies CASSQTPAGGAGELFF. Full variable domain (rest looked up from reference TRBV11-3 and TRBJ2-2): EAGVVQSPRYKIIEKKQPVAFWCNPISGHNTLYWYLQNLGQGPELLIRYENEEAVDDSQLPKDRFSAERLKGVDSTLKIQPAELGDSAVYLCASSQTPAGGAGELFFGEGSRLTVL.

V usage is TRBV7-3 and J usage is TRBJ2-1; 9 positions match TRBD2. V dropped 1 base and J dropped 2; count of bases not matched to a gene: 6. The V gene's germline CDR1 is SGHTA and CDR2 FQGTGA. The CDR3 is 17 residues long. CDR3 DNA: TGTGCCAGCAGCTTAAATAGGGCTAGCGGGGCCTACAATGAGCAGTTCTTC. This codes for CASSLNRASGAYNEQFF. The full variable domain, its missing parts supplied by reference TRBV7-3 and TRBJ2-1, is GAGVSQTPSNKVTEKGKYVELRCDPISGHTALYWYRQSLGQGPEFLIYFQGTGAADDSGLPNDRFFAVRPEGSVSTLKIQRTERGDSAVYLCASSLNRASGAYNEQFFGPGTRLTVL.

The genes are TRBV5-1 and TRBJ2-2, with D perhaps TRBD2 (6 bases). The V and J ends lost 7 bases and 2 bases respectively, with 18 bases between them. The germline V gene has CDR1 SGHRS and CDR2 YFSETQ. CDR3 length: 16 residues. For the CDR3, the DNA is TGCGCCAGCGCGACCGGGGCCGGGGGTAACACCGGGGAGCTGTTTTTT. Translation: CASATGAGGNTGELFF.

The J gene is TRBJ1-2, the V gene TRBV27; TRBD1 aligns across 12 bases. J gave up 6 bases and V 7 bases, and 9 bases lay outside the gene matches. There are 15 residues in the CDR3. The germline gives CDR1 MNHEY, CDR2 SMNVEV (reference sequence). The CDR3 region is CASTLGQGAKNGYTF. The DNA for the CDR3 is TGTGCCAGCACCCTGGGACAGGGGGCTAAGAATGGCTACACCTTC.

The J gene is TRBJ1-2, the V gene TRBV3-1 (or the pseudogene TRBV3-2); 9 positions agree with TRBD1. Germline lookup yields CDR1 LGHDT and CDR2 YNNKEL (reference sequence). Losses at the gene ends were 2 bases for V and 7 bases for J; bases not matched to a gene: 11. The CDR3 has 16 residues. The CDR3 region has the DNA TGTGCCAGCAGCCAAACGGACCAACAGGGGGCTGTTGGCTACACCTTC. Encoded protein: CASSQTDQQGAVGYTF.

This clone has only one observation. The chain carries TRBV4-2 and TRBJ2-1, with 11 nucleotides matching TRBD2. CDR3 length: 17 residues. The V and J ends lost 0 bases and 2 bases, in that order; junction bases with no gene match: 3. Germline CDR1 is LGHNA and CDR2 is YNFKEQ. CDR3 loop: CASSQDPSGGTYNEQFF. Here the CDR3 DNA reads TGTGCCAGCAGCCAAGATCCTAGCGGGGGGACCTACAATGAGCAGTTCTTC.

The chain combines TRBV7-8 with TRBJ2-1, with 10 bases lining up with TRBD1. The germline CDR1 and CDR2 sequences are SGHVS and FQNEAQ. Germline trimming cut 3 bases from V and 7 bases from J; bases unmatched to any gene: 0. The CDR3 sequence is 13 residues long. The CDR3 coding sequence is TGTGCCAGCAGCTTGGACAGGGGGAATGAGCAGTTCTTC. This encodes CASSLDRGNEQFF.

J is TRBJ2-3 and V is TRBV14; TRBD2 matches 10 bases. There are 16 residues in the CDR3. The V and J ends lost 4 bases and 2 bases, in that order; junction bases with no gene match: 6. Per the germline V gene, CDR1 is SGHDN and CDR2 is FVKESK. Here the CDR3 reads CASSPWTSGVTDTQYF. In nucleotides, the CDR3 is TGTGCCAGCAGCCCCTGGACTAGCGGAGTCACAGATACGCAGTATTTT.

The V and J genes are TRBV6-5 and TRBJ2-2; 10 bases agree with TRBD1. The CDR3 extends over 15 amino acids. J lost 8 bases, V lost 4 bases, and 7 bases had no gene match. The germline V gene has CDR1 MNHEY and CDR2 SVGAGI. The CDR3 sequence is CASSFRQGASGELFF. CDR3 coding DNA: TGTGCCAGCAGTTTCAGACAGGGGGCATCGGGGGAGCTGTTTTTT.

This clone was counted a single time. The V and J genes are TRBV5-1 and TRBJ1-6; unclear D gene. V lost 1 base to trimming and J lost 8 bases, with 7 bases between them. From germline, CDR1 is SGHRS and CDR2 YFSETQ. CDR3 length equals 13 residues. CDR3 sequence reads: CASSLTGHSPLHF. The CDR3 DNA follows: TGCGCCAGCAGCTTGACGGGTCATTCACCCCTCCACTTT.

This clone was seen a handful of times. J is TRBJ2-2 and V is TRBV2, with no clear D. Deletions cut 4 bases from V and 0 bases from J, with 9 bases between. The CDR3 contains 15 residues. Germline lookup yields CDR1 SNHLY and CDR2 FYNNEI. CDR3 nucleotide sequence: TGTGCCAGCAGTGCAAGGAGACCGAACACCGGGGAGCTGTTTTTT. Its translation is CASSARRPNTGELFF.

As DNA, the CDR3 is TGTGCCAGTCACAGTGACAGGGATAGCAATCAGCCCCAGCATTTT. Translating it yields CASHSDRDSNQPQHF. V is TRBV2 and J is TRBJ1-5, with 7 positions matching TRBD1. The V segment lost 9 bases and the J segment 0 bases; nucleotides outside the gene matches: 8. Germline CDR1 SNHLY, CDR2 FYNNEI. This CDR3 comprises 15 residues.

The genes are TRBV28 and TRBJ1-2, with D unresolved. Germline values: CDR1 MDHEN, CDR2 SYDVKM. The V gene lost 3 bases and the J gene lost 6 bases, with 8 bases spanning the gap. CDR3 length: 12 amino acids. The CDR3 nucleotides are TGTGCCAGCAGTTTTGGACTAGATGGCTACACCTTC. Protein: CASSFGLDGYTF.

This chain joins TRBV11-2 and TRBJ2-3; D gene ambiguous. Trimming removed 5 bases from V and 0 bases from J, with 15 bases in between. The CDR3 consists of 16 residues. Germline-derived CDR1 and CDR2 are SGHAT and FQNNGV. CDR3 protein: CASSPSWWASTDTQYF. CDR3 nucleotide sequence: TGTGCCAGCAGCCCGAGTTGGTGGGCAAGCACAGATACGCAGTATTTT.

The chain uses TRBV28 and TRBJ2-2; 10 bases fit TRBD2. Germline V gives CDR1 MDHEN, CDR2 SYDVKM. With 5 bases clipped from V and 2 bases from J, the junction kept 20 bases outside the gene matches. This CDR3 has 21 residues. The DNA of the CDR3 is TGTGCCAGCAGTGAAATAATAGCGGGGGGCTCGAAAACTGCTAACACCGGGGAGCTGTTTTTT. Amino acid sequence: CASSEIIAGGSKTANTGELFF.

The CDR3 reads CASSFRTGTGELFF. In DNA form, the CDR3 reads TGTGCCAGCAGCTTTAGGACGGGGACCGGGGAGCTGTTTTTT. V is TRBV7-2 and J is TRBJ2-2, with D possibly being TRBD2 (5 bases). The CDR3 covers 14 residues. Germline loops: CDR1 SGHTA, CDR2 FQGNSA. Trimming took 3 bases from V and 5 from J, leaving 10 bases between them.

V usage is TRBV28 and J usage is TRBJ1-4, with D tentatively TRBD1 (5 bases). From germline, CDR1 is MDHEN and CDR2 SYDVKM. Trimming left V 0 bases short and J 5 bases short, with 16 bases between. The CDR3 has 17 residues. The DNA of the CDR3 is TGTGCCAGCAGTTTATGGGGGGGGACTGTATCCAATGAAAAACTGTTTTTT. It specifies CASSLWGGTVSNEKLFF.

CDR3 bases: TGTGCCAGCTCACCCATTCCTATCGGGACCATATGGAGGGAGGAGCAGTACTTC. Its protein product is CASSPIPIGTIWREEQYF. This chain links TRBV18 with TRBJ2-7; D is possibly TRBD2 (6 bases). V was cut by 3 bases and J by 7 bases, with 28 bases left in between. The V gene's germline CDR1 is KGHSH and CDR2 LQKENI. The CDR3 contains 18 residues.

The chain joins TRBV2 to TRBJ1-1; weak D call: TRBD1 (6 bases). The CDR3 is 14 residues long. Trimming took 4 bases from V and 0 from J, leaving 9 bases between them. Germline V gene data show CDR1 as SNHLY and CDR2 as FYNNEI. In DNA, the CDR3 is TGTGCCAGCAGTGCCGGACAGTTGAACACTGAAGCTTTCTTT. Its protein product is CASSAGQLNTEAFF.

The chain has TRBV5-8 and TRBJ1-5; a weak D match, TRBD1 (6 bases). This CDR3 region has 18 residues. The V and J ends lost 3 bases and 0 bases respectively, with 19 bases between them. CDR1 and CDR2 from the germline V gene are SGHTS and YDEGEE. This CDR3 is CASSSARFVGASNQPQHF. Here the CDR3 DNA reads TGTGCCAGCAGCTCCGCAAGGTTTGTGGGGGCTAGCAATCAGCCCCAGCATTTT.

The rearrangement uses TRBV6-5 and TRBJ2-5; TRBD1 aligns across 7 bases. J lost 1 base, V lost 6 bases, and 8 bases had no gene match. CDR1 and CDR2 (germline): MNHEY, SVGAGI. CDR3 length equals 15 residues. The CDR3 nucleotides read TGTGCCAGCAGCTATGGACAGGCCCTCCAAGAGACCCAGTACTTC. Its protein product is CASSYGQALQETQYF.